These 27 T cell receptor beta chains originate from one sample sequenced in a study of blood T cells in healthy people across ages. Combining a sample-barcoded 5' primer with a J-beta primer mix, a second PCR ran for about 6 to 12 cycles. MiXCR, applied by TCRdb to the 5' RACE reads, yields one record per CDR3 protein. The repertoire has fewer than 1,200,000 distinct CDR3 sequences, approximately 25% of them found once; the top ten carry around 0.75%. This sample also belongs to another study, concerning T cells of mothers and their children.

Source material: blood. These receptors came from a girl aged 2-15 years in good health.

The V gene is TRBV29-1, the J gene TRBJ2-7, with TRBD1 as a possible D gene (6 bases). This CDR3 region has 15 residues. The V and J ends lost 5 bases and 2 bases respectively, with 19 bases between them. Per the germline V gene, CDR1 is SQVTM and CDR2 is ANQGSEA. The DNA of the CDR3 is TGCAGCGTTAGTCGGACAGACCAAGACCCCTACGAGCAGTACTTC. Protein product: CSVSRTDQDPYEQYF.

This clonotype occurred a few times. The CDR3 loop is CAATDSFYGYTF. DNA of the CDR3: TGTGCCGCCACCGACTCATTCTATGGCTACACCTTC. The chain links TRBV3-1 to TRBJ1-2, with unresolved D. The germline V gene has CDR1 LGHDT and CDR2 YNNKEL (reference sequence). V was trimmed by 11 bases and J by 4 bases, leaving 14 bases between them. CDR3 size: 12 residues.

This clonotype was seen repeatedly, ten times or more. The CDR3 region is CASSLDRGYGYTF. CDR3 DNA sequence: TGTGCCAGCAGCCTAGACAGGGGCTATGGCTACACCTTC. The rearrangement uses TRBV12-3 or TRBV12-4 and TRBJ1-2; the match to TRBD1 covers 8 bases. This CDR3 has 13 residues. The junction had 4 bases not matched to a gene; V was cut back by 6 bases and J by 4 bases.

This chain connects TRBV4-2 to TRBJ1-2; D uncertain. Trimming stripped 0 bases from V and 7 bases from J, with 6 bases between. The CDR3 runs to 12 residues. The germline V gene encodes CDR1 LGHNA and CDR2 YNFKEQ. CDR3 loop: CASSQDGSGYTF. CDR3 bases: TGTGCCAGCAGCCAAGACGGGAGTGGCTACACCTTC.

The V gene is TRBV25-1, the J gene TRBJ1-6, with D perhaps matching TRBD1 (5 bases). This CDR3 contains 13 residues. V shed 0 bases and J shed 15 bases, with 12 bases lying between them. CDR1 and CDR2 from the germline V gene are MGHDK and SYGVNS. This CDR3 reads CASSEYMGPHLHF. The DNA for the CDR3 is TGTGCCAGCAGTGAATATATGGGACCGCACCTCCACTTT.

The rearrangement links TRBV10-3 to TRBJ1-2, with TRBD1 as a possible D gene (5 bases). V was cut by 2 bases and J by 3 bases, with 16 bases left in between. This CDR3 has 16 amino acids. The germline V gene encodes CDR1 ENHRY and CDR2 SYGVKD. CDR3 sequence: CAISEGTPEHDYGYTF. CDR3 nucleotides: TGTGCCATCAGTGAGGGGACCCCAGAGCACGACTATGGCTACACCTTC.

The chain is built from TRBV29-1 and TRBJ1-1; no clear D gene. The CDR3 length is 12 residues. CDR1 is SQVTM and CDR2 is ANQGSEA in the germline V gene. Deletions cut 7 bases from V and 1 base from J, with 10 bases between. DNA of the CDR3: TGCAGCGCCGTGGTCGGGAACACTGAAGCTTTCTTT. It encodes CSAVVGNTEAFF.

The chain couples TRBV5-1 to TRBJ2-1; 11 bases are shared with TRBD2. With 4 bases clipped from V and 5 bases from J, the junction kept 5 bases outside the gene matches. Germline-derived CDR1 and CDR2 are SGHRS and YFSETQ. This CDR3 has 15 amino acids. DNA of the CDR3: TGCGCCAGCAGCCCGGCTAGCGGGGGGAACAATGAGCAGTTCTTC. Translated, it gives CASSPASGGNNEQFF.

The V gene is TRBV6-5, the J gene TRBJ2-1; D may be TRBD2 (7 bases). Between the trimmed V and J ends, which lost 7 bases and 3 bases, there was a span of 16 bases. Germline V lookup: CDR1 MNHEY, CDR2 SVGAGI. This CDR3 comprises 15 residues. The CDR3 loop is CASTGRGRFYNEQFF. The CDR3 region has the DNA TGTGCCAGCACAGGGCGGGGGCGGTTCTACAATGAGCAGTTCTTC.

This clonotype was seen a handful of times. The chain carries TRBV27 and TRBJ2-6; 9 bases align to TRBD1. There are 17 residues in the CDR3. V gave up 5 bases and J gave up 2 bases; unmatched junction bases: 7. CDR1 and CDR2 (germline): MNHEY, SMNVEV (reference sequence). The CDR3 protein is CASSLWDREAGANVLTF. In nucleotides, the CDR3 is TGTGCCAGCAGTCTATGGGACAGGGAGGCTGGGGCCAACGTCCTGACTTTC. Looking up the rest from reference TRBV27 and TRBJ2-6 gives the full variable domain: EAQVTQNPRYLITVTGKKLTVTCSQNMNHEYMSWYRQDPGLGLRQIYYSMNVEVTDKGDVPEGYKVSRKEKRNFPLILESPSPNQTSLYFCASSLWDREAGANVLTFGAGSRLTVL.

The genes are TRBV20-1 and TRBJ2-1; unclear D gene. The V and J ends lost 0 bases and 1 base respectively, with 10 bases between them. CDR1 and CDR2 (germline): DFQATT, SNEGSKA (reference sequence). The CDR3 contains 15 residues. The CDR3 bases are TGCAGTGCTAGAGATCAAAAACTATCCTACAATGAGCAGTTCTTC. Its protein product is CSARDQKLSYNEQFF.

As for this clonotype: Germline and junction disagree at one end, which may indicate a read error. This chain uses TRBV20-1 with TRBJ2-4, with TRBD2 identical over 8 bases. Per the germline V gene, CDR1 is DFQATT and CDR2 is SNEGSKA (reference sequence). The CDR3 sequence is 16 residues long. The CDR3 loop is CSAIDGGAGAKNIQCF. The CDR3 nucleotides read TGCAGTGCTATTGACGGGGGGGCCGGGGCCAAAAACATTCAGTGCTTC.

This clonotype was counted only a few times. The chain employs TRBV5-6 and TRBJ2-5; D possibly uses TRBD1 or TRBD2 (5 bases each). The DNA end favors TRBJ2-7, so the J call may be wrong. CDR1 is SGHDT, CDR2 YYEEEE, per germline. The CDR3 sequence is 13 residues long. The DNA of the CDR3 is TGTGCCAGCAGCTTCGAGGGGTACTACGAGCAGTACTTC. Translation: CASSFEGYYEQYF.

This clonotype has more than one count but fewer than ten. V is TRBV20-1 and J is TRBJ1-6; D gene unclear. V lost 7 bases and J 7 bases, leaving 17 bases between the germline ends. CDR1 and CDR2 (germline): DFQATT, SNEGSKA (reference sequence). CDR3 size: 14 residues. In DNA form, the CDR3 reads TGCAGTGTCCAGAGGAGGCAGACGAATTCACCCCTCCACTTT. Protein product: CSVQRRQTNSPLHF.

This clonotype has a handful of counts. The J gene is TRBJ2-7, the V gene TRBV6-1, with 7 bases that match TRBD1. Trimming took 6 bases from V and 2 from J; bases not matched to a gene: 1. CDR1 is MNHNS and CDR2 is SASEGT in the germline V gene. The CDR3 runs 12 residues. The CDR3 protein is CASSGQAYEQYF. In DNA form, the CDR3 reads TGTGCCAGCAGCGGACAGGCCTACGAGCAGTACTTC.

The CDR3 here is CASSQAGLDNEQFF. DNA of the CDR3: TGTGCCAGCAGCCAAGCGGGATTGGACAATGAGCAGTTCTTC. The genes are TRBV4-2 and TRBJ2-1, with a weak D call TRBD2 (5 bases). With 1 base removed from V and 5 bases from J, the gap between germline ends came to 9 bases. This CDR3 is built from 14 residues. CDR1 and CDR2 from the germline V gene are LGHNA and YNFKEQ.

This clonotype was observed a handful of times. J is TRBJ2-7 and V is TRBV27, with TRBD2 identical over 10 bases. Germline values: CDR1 MNHEY, CDR2 SMNVEV (reference sequence). V trimming: 4 bases; J trimming: 3 bases; junction bases outside the gene matches: 3. CDR3 length equals 14 residues. The CDR3 sequence: CASSSGLAFYEQYF. CDR3 bases: TGTGCCAGCAGTTCGGGACTAGCGTTCTACGAGCAGTACTTC.

V is TRBV13 and J is TRBJ2-7, with 11 bases lining up with TRBD2. The V and J ends lost 3 bases and 4 bases, in that order; junction bases with no gene match: 5. This CDR3 region has 15 residues. The V gene's germline CDR1 is PRHDT and CDR2 FYEKMQ (reference sequence). As DNA, the CDR3 is TGTGCCAGCAGCTTCGAAGGGACTAGCGGTTACGAGCAGTACTTC. Protein: CASSFEGTSGYEQYF.

The chain combines TRBV7-8 with TRBJ1-1; D might be TRBD1 (5 bases). CDR3 length: 12 residues. Germline-derived CDR1 and CDR2 are SGHVS and FQNEAQ. V dropped 0 bases and J dropped 8 bases, with 7 bases sitting between them. CDR3 nucleotide sequence: TGTGCCAGCAGCTTAGCCAGGGAAGAAGCTTTCTTT. The encoded protein is CASSLAREEAFF.

This clonotype was counted only a few times. The rearrangement links TRBV29-1 to TRBJ2-7; D ambiguous. Trimming left V 6 bases short and J 0 bases short, with 12 bases between. Germline-derived CDR1 and CDR2 are SQVTM and ANQGSEA. This CDR3 comprises 13 residues. CDR3 region: CSVLPASSYEQYF. CDR3 DNA sequence: TGCAGCGTCCTGCCCGCGAGCTCCTACGAGCAGTACTTC.

This clonotype was detected a few times. The chain is built from TRBV2 and TRBJ2-2; TRBD2 might be the D (5 bases). Germline CDR1 SNHLY, CDR2 FYNNEI. Between the trimmed V and J ends, which lost 8 bases and 3 bases, there was a span of 19 bases. CDR3 size: 16 residues. Here the CDR3 reads CASREGISMDTGELFF. Written as DNA, the CDR3 is TGTGCCAGCCGGGAAGGGATCTCGATGGACACCGGGGAGCTGTTTTTT.

This clonotype was seen a handful of times. V usage is TRBV12-3 or TRBV12-4 and J usage is TRBJ2-1, with 7 bases aligning to TRBD1. Gene TRBJ2-7 matches the end of the DNA better, so the J call may be wrong. The CDR3 spans 13 residues. The CDR3: CASSWQQGNEQYF. The CDR3 nucleotides read TGTGCCAGCAGTTGGCAACAGGGGAACGAGCAGTACTTC.

The chain carries TRBV29-1 and TRBJ2-7; 7 bases fit TRBD1. The CDR3 spans 13 residues. The germline gives CDR1 SQVTM, CDR2 ANQGSEA. The trim removed 7 bases at V and 6 bases at J, leaving 12 bases unmatched. CDR3 DNA: TGCAGCGCCCATACGACAGGGACGGGCGAGCAGTACTTC. Translation gives CSAHTTGTGEQYF.

This sequence joins TRBV6-1 and TRBJ1-5, with 7 bases that match TRBD1. J lost 4 bases, V lost 7 bases, and 4 bases had no gene match. CDR1 and CDR2 (germline): MNHNS, SASEGT. This CDR3 region has 13 residues. CDR3 coding DNA: TGTGCCAGCATCCCGACAGGGAATCAGCCCCAGCATTTT. Translated, it gives CASIPTGNQPQHF.

There are a few counts of this clonotype. V and J are TRBV15 and TRBJ2-1; 9 bases are a match to TRBD2. Germline-derived CDR1 and CDR2 are LNHNV and YYDKDF (reference sequence). The CDR3 covers 15 residues. V trimming: 5 bases; J trimming: 4 bases; junction bases outside the gene matches: 6. CDR3 sequence (DNA): TGTGCCACCAGCGGTAGCGGGAGAAGTTACAATGAGCAGTTCTTC. Translating it yields CATSGSGRSYNEQFF.

This clonotype was seen at least ten times. CDR3 DNA: TGTGCCAGCAGTTACTCCCCCGCAGATACGCAGTATTTT. Its protein is CASSYSPADTQYF. V usage is TRBV6-5 and J usage is TRBJ2-3; D unclear. The V and J ends lost 0 bases and 4 bases respectively, with 5 bases between them. Germline values: CDR1 MNHEY, CDR2 SVGAGI. This CDR3 is 13 amino acids long.

This chain uses TRBV7-9 with TRBJ1-1, with no clear D. This CDR3 is built from 12 residues. The V end was cut by 9 bases, the J end by 0 bases, with 8 bases between. Per germline, CDR1 SEHNR and CDR2 FQNEAQ (reference sequence). The CDR3 here is CASRSLNTEAFF. The CDR3 nucleotides read TGTGCCAGTCGTTCCCTGAACACTGAAGCTTTCTTT.